The rows below give T cell receptor beta chains drawn from one sample of a study of blood T cell repertoires in COVID-19. Sequencing was performed with immunoSEQ multiplex PCR; in TCRdb, only in-frame clones are kept and a portion is missing. The data hold approximately 160,000 clones, with roughly 90% observed a single time. The sample taken for sequencing was peripheral blood. Every receptor here comes from a man aged 50 to 59 with acute or convalescent COVID-19. Both conserved end residues are part of each CDR3. A D gene is named only where the DNA matches it firmly. Clone size appears in some rows only: once, few, many, or a class for an expanded clone.

CDR3aa: CASSPPLAGGIETQYF; CDR3nt: TGTGCCAGCAGTCCCCCACTAGCGGGAGGGATTGAGACCCAGTACTTC; j_gene: TRBJ2-5; v_gene: TRBV28; d_gene: TRBD2; abundance: few
CDR3aa: CASSQRRDYEQYF; CDR3nt: TGTGCCAGCAGCCAACGGAGGGACTACGAGCAGTACTTC; j_gene: TRBJ2-7; v_gene: TRBV16; d_gene: NA; abundance: NA
CDR3aa: CASSLGTGRNQPQHF; CDR3nt: TGTGCCAGCAGTTTAGGGACAGGTCGCAATCAGCCCCAGCATTTT; j_gene: TRBJ1-5; v_gene: TRBV27; d_gene: TRBD1; abundance: NA
CDR3aa: CASSPGTGVNTEAFF; CDR3nt: TGTGCCAGTAGTCCCGGGACAGGAGTGAACACTGAAGCTTTCTTT; j_gene: TRBJ1-1; v_gene: TRBV19; d_gene: TRBD1; abundance: NA
CDR3aa: CASSPATDQYGYTF; CDR3nt: TGTGCCAGCTCACCAGCGACAGATCAATATGGCTACACCTTC; j_gene: TRBJ1-2; v_gene: TRBV18; d_gene: NA; abundance: NA
CDR3aa: CASSQGLPNTDTQYF; CDR3nt: TGTGCCAGCAGCCAAGGGCTTCCAAACACAGATACGCAGTATTTT; j_gene: TRBJ2-3; v_gene: TRBV4-2; d_gene: NA; abundance: NA
CDR3aa: CATESGLAGVSYNEQFF; CDR3nt: TGTGCCACCGAATCGGGACTAGCGGGAGTTTCCTACAATGAGCAGTTCTTC; j_gene: TRBJ2-1; v_gene: TRBV24-1; d_gene: TRBD2; abundance: NA
CDR3aa: CASTLQGGLAGGSQPQYF; CDR3nt: TGTGCCAGCACCCTACAGGGGGGACTAGCGGGGGGTTCCCAGCCCCAGTACTTC; j_gene: TRBJ2-5; v_gene: TRBV2; d_gene: TRBD2; abundance: NA
CDR3aa: CASSRTTYNEQFF; CDR3nt: TGTGCCAGCAGCCGGACTACTTACAATGAGCAGTTCTTC; j_gene: TRBJ2-1; v_gene: TRBV7-9; d_gene: NA; abundance: NA
CDR3aa: CASSSVKGQAGEETQYF; CDR3nt: TGTGCCAGCAGCTCGGTAAAAGGACAGGCCGGGGAGGAGACCCAGTACTTC; j_gene: TRBJ2-5; v_gene: TRBV4-2; d_gene: TRBD1; abundance: NA
CDR3aa: CASSQAATGTTEAFF; CDR3nt: TGCGCCAGCAGCCAAGCGGCGACAGGGACGACTGAAGCTTTCTTT; j_gene: TRBJ1-1; v_gene: TRBV4-3; d_gene: TRBD1; abundance: few
CDR3aa: CASSGLGGGPTDTQYF; CDR3nt: TGTGCCAGCAGCGGACTGGGGGGAGGGCCTACAGATACGCAGTATTTT; j_gene: TRBJ2-3; v_gene: TRBV5-4; d_gene: TRBD2; abundance: NA
CDR3aa: CASSPSGSYEQYF; CDR3nt: TGTGCCAGCAGTCCCAGCGGGTCCTACGAGCAGTACTTC; j_gene: TRBJ2-7; v_gene: TRBV12-3/TRBV12-4; d_gene: NA; abundance: NA
CDR3aa: CASKTGGDGEQFF; CDR3nt: TGTGCCAGTAAAACAGGGGGTGACGGTGAGCAGTTCTTC; j_gene: TRBJ2-1; v_gene: TRBV2; d_gene: TRBD1; abundance: NA
CDR3aa: CASSPPGLYTGELFF; CDR3nt: TGTGCCAGCTCACCACCGGGACTATACACCGGGGAGCTGTTTTTT; j_gene: TRBJ2-2; v_gene: TRBV18; d_gene: TRBD2; abundance: once
CDR3aa: CASSLLANEKLFF; CDR3nt: TGTGCCAGCAGCTTGTTAGCCAATGAAAAACTGTTTTTT; j_gene: TRBJ1-4; v_gene: TRBV5-6; d_gene: NA; abundance: few
CDR3aa: CASSQGFGGDPASYTF; CDR3nt: TGTGCCAGCAGCCAAGGATTCGGGGGGGACCCCGCGAGCTACACCTTC; j_gene: TRBJ1-2; v_gene: TRBV3-1/TRBV3-2; d_gene: NA; abundance: NA
CDR3aa: CASSLSRATYEQYF; CDR3nt: TGTGCCAGCAGCTTAAGCAGGGCCACCTACGAGCAGTACTTC; j_gene: TRBJ2-7; v_gene: TRBV7-2; d_gene: NA; abundance: NA
CDR3aa: CASSPWTRGSEQYF; CDR3nt: TGCGCCAGCAGCCCGTGGACTAGAGGGAGCGAGCAGTACTTC; j_gene: TRBJ2-7; v_gene: TRBV5-1; d_gene: TRBD2; abundance: once
CDR3aa: CASRGGTSKMAGELFF; CDR3nt: TGTGCCAGCCGGGGGGGGACTAGCAAAATGGCCGGGGAGCTGTTTTTT; j_gene: TRBJ2-2; v_gene: TRBV2; d_gene: TRBD2; abundance: NA
CDR3aa: CASSGPNLANEQFF; CDR3nt: TGTGCCAGCAGTGGGCCCAATCTGGCAAACGAGCAGTTCTTC; j_gene: TRBJ2-1; v_gene: TRBV25-1; d_gene: NA; abundance: NA
CDR3aa: CASRGEGLLQETQYF; CDR3nt: TGTGCCAGTAGGGGAGAAGGACTTCTCCAAGAGACCCAGTACTTC; j_gene: TRBJ2-5; v_gene: TRBV19; d_gene: NA; abundance: NA
CDR3aa: CASSAGQGGTGELFF; CDR3nt: TGTGCCAGCAGCGCGGGACAGGGAGGCACCGGGGAGCTGTTTTTT; j_gene: TRBJ2-2; v_gene: TRBV6-5; d_gene: TRBD1; abundance: NA
CDR3aa: CAVGQEGETQYF; CDR3nt: TGTGCCGTTGGACAGGAGGGGGAGACCCAGTACTTC; j_gene: TRBJ2-5; v_gene: TRBV6-5; d_gene: NA; abundance: NA
CDR3aa: CASSSLAGGPDGELFF; CDR3nt: TGTGCCAGCAGCTCCTTAGCGGGAGGGCCGGACGGGGAGCTGTTTTTT; j_gene: TRBJ2-2; v_gene: TRBV7-9; d_gene: TRBD2; abundance: NA
CDR3aa: CASSTRQGTGYGYTF; CDR3nt: TGTGCCAGTAGTACTAGACAGGGCACGGGCTATGGCTACACCTTC; j_gene: TRBJ1-2; v_gene: TRBV19; d_gene: TRBD1; abundance: NA
CDR3aa: CATSRGDGGPGELFF; CDR3nt: TGTGCCACCAGCAGAGGGGATGGAGGTCCCGGGGAGCTGTTTTTT; j_gene: TRBJ2-2; v_gene: TRBV15; d_gene: NA; abundance: NA
CDR3aa: CASSYSTEGARQPQHF; CDR3nt: TGTGCCAGCAGTTACTCGACTGAGGGAGCCCGCCAGCCCCAGCATTTT; j_gene: TRBJ1-5; v_gene: TRBV6-6; d_gene: NA; abundance: NA
CDR3aa: CASRDRGGGGYTF; CDR3nt: TGTGCCAGCAGGGACCGGGGGGGAGGTGGCTACACCTTC; j_gene: TRBJ1-2; v_gene: TRBV2; d_gene: NA; abundance: NA
CDR3aa: CASSNRLWEKLFF; CDR3nt: TGTGCCAGCAGCAACAGACTATGGGAAAAACTGTTTTTT; j_gene: TRBJ1-4; v_gene: TRBV14; d_gene: NA; abundance: NA
CDR3aa: CASSQSRLADQRNTQYF; CDR3nt: TGTGCCAGCAGCCAATCTCGTCTAGCGGACCAACGAAATACGCAGTATTTT; j_gene: TRBJ2-3; v_gene: TRBV4-2; d_gene: TRBD2; abundance: NA